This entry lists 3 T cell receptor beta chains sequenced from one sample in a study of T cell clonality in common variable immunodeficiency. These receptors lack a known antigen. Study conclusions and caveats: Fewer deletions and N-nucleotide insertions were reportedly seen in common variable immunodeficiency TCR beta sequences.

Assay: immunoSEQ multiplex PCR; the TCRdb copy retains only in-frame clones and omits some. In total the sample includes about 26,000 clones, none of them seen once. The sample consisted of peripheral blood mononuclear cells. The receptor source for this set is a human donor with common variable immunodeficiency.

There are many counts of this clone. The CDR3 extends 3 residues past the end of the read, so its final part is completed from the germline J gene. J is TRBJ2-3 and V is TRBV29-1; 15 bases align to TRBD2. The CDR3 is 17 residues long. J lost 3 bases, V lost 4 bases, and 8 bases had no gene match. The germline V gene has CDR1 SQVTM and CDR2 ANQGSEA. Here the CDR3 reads CSVGGTSGRSSTDTQYF. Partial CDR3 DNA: TGCAGCGTTGGGGGGACTAGCGGGAGGAGTAGTACAGATACG.

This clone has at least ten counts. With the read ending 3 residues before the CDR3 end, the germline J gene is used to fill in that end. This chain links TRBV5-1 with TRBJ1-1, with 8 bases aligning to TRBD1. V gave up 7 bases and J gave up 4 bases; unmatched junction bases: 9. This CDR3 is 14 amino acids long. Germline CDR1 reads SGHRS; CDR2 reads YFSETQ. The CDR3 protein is CASLQGDRGTEAFF. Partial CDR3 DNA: TGCGCCAGCTTACAGGGTGACAGGGGCACTGAA.

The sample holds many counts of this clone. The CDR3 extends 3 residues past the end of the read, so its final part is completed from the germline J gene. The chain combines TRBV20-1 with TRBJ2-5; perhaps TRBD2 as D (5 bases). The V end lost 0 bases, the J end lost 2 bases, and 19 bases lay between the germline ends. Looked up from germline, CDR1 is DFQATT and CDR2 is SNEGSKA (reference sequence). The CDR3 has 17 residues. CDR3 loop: CSARDLLRVGEQETQYF. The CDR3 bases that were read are TGCAGTGCTAGAGATCTCCTACGCGTCGGGGAACAAGAGACC.